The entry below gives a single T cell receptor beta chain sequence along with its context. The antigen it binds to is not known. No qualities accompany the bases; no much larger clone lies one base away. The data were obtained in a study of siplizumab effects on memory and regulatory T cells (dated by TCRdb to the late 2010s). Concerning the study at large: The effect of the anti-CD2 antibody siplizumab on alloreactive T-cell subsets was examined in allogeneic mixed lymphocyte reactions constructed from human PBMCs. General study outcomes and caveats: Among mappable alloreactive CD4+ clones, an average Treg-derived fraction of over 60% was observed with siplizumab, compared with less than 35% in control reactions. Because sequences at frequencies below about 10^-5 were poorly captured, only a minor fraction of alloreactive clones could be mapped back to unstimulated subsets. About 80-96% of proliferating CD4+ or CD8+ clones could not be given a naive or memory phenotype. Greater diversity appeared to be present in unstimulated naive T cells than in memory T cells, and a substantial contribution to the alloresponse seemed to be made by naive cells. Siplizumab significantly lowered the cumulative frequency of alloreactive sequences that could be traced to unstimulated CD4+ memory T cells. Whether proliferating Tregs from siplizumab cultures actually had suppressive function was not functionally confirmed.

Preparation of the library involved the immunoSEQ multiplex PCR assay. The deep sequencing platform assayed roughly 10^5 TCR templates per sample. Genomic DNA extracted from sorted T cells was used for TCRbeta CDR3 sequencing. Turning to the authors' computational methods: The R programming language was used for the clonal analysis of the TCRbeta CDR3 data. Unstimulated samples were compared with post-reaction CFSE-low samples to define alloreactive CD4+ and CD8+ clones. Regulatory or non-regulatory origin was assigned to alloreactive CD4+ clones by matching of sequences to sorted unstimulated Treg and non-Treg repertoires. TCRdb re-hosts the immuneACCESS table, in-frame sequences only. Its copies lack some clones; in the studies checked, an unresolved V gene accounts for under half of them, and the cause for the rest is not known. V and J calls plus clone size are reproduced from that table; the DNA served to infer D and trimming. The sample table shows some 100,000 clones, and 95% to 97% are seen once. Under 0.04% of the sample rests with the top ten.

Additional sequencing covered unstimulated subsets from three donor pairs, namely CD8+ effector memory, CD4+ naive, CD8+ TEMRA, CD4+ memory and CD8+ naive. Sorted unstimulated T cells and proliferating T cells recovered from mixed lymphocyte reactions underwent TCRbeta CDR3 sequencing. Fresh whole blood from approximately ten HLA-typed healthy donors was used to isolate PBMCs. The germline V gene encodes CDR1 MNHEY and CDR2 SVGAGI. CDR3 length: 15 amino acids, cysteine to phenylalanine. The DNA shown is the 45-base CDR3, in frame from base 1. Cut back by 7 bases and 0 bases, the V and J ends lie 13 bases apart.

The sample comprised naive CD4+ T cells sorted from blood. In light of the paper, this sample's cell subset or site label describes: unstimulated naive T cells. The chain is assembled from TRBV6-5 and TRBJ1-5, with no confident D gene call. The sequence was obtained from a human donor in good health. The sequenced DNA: TGTGCCAGCACCCCCAAACTAAATAGCAATCAGCCCCAGCATTTT. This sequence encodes CASTPKLNSNQPQHF.